What follows are 13 T cell receptor beta chains derived from one specimen sequenced in a study of cytotoxic CD8 clonotypes in ibrutinib-treated CLL (dated by TCRdb to about 2021). Receptors were amplified or captured by the immunoSEQ multiplex PCR assay. Entries here come from immuneACCESS through TCRdb and include only in-frame sequences with V and J called. Some clones fail to appear in such tables; in the studies checked, an unresolved V gene covers under half of the shortfall, and the cause of the remainder is unknown. The sample includes roughly 250,000 clones, with less than 75% observed a single time. 15% to 17% of the sample goes to the ten largest clones. The intended sense of this specimen's time point label: around 25 months on ibrutinib. The material sequenced was PBMCs, taken after 24 months of ibrutinib treatment. All receptors come from a human donor with chronic lymphocytic leukemia.

The chain uses TRBV9 and TRBJ2-7; 15 positions agree with TRBD2. With V trimmed by 4 bases and J by 1 base, 12 bases remained unmatched. Germline V gives CDR1 SGDLS, CDR2 YYNGEE. This CDR3 spans 19 amino acids. CDR3 DNA: TGTGCCAGCAGCCCCTTGGGACTAGCGGGAGGTGCCTTTTCCTACGAGCAGTACTTC. This gives the protein CASSPLGLAGGAFSYEQYF.

The rearrangement uses TRBV6-5 and TRBJ1-6, with D possibly TRBD1 on 5 matching bases. Germline V gene lookup returns CDR1 MNHEY and CDR2 SVGAGI. V lost 8 bases and J 14 bases, leaving 16 bases between the germline ends. This CDR3 comprises 12 residues. CDR3 DNA: TGTGCCAGCGGACCGGGGGTTAGGGCCCTCCACTTT. This translates into CASGPGVRALHF.

CDR3 DNA sequence: TGCAGCGTTGGTACTAGCGGGAGAAACGAGCAGTACTTC. Protein sequence: CSVGTSGRNEQYF. The V call is TRBV29-1, the J call TRBJ2-7; 11 bases fit TRBD2. The CDR3 extends over 13 amino acids. Trimming at V came to 4 bases and at J to 5 bases, leaving 4 bases not matched to a gene. Germline V gene sequence: CDR1 SQVTM, CDR2 ANQGSEA.

This chain uses TRBV5-1 with TRBJ1-5, with D perhaps matching TRBD1 (5 bases). CDR3 size: 15 residues. V was trimmed by 4 bases and J by 1 base, leaving 12 bases between them. The germline gives CDR1 SGHRS, CDR2 YFSETQ. CDR3 region: CASSIDSRSNQPQHF. The CDR3 bases are TGCGCCAGCAGCATCGACAGTAGGAGCAATCAGCCCCAGCATTTT.

This chain connects TRBV7-2 to TRBJ2-1; no firm D call. The CDR3 is made up of 16 amino acids. Trimming took off 1 base at V and 3 bases at J, with 13 bases between the two ends. Germline CDR1 is SGHTA and CDR2 is FQGNSA. CDR3 sequence: CASSLGGLGNYNEQFF. The CDR3 nucleotides are TGTGCCAGCAGCTTAGGTGGTCTTGGCAACTACAATGAGCAGTTCTTC.

V gene TRBV27 combines with J gene TRBJ1-4, with a possible D match to TRBD1 (6 bases). This CDR3 region has 16 residues. CDR1 MNHEY and CDR2 SMNVEV come from the germline V gene (reference sequence). Between the trimmed V and J ends, which lost 2 bases and 6 bases, there was a span of 16 bases. CDR3 region: CASSLGIGGDDEKLFF. In DNA form, the CDR3 reads TGTGCCAGCAGTTTAGGGATCGGGGGCGATGATGAAAAACTGTTTTTT.

This chain joins TRBV7-3 and TRBJ2-3; a possible D gene is TRBD2 (6 bases). Germline CDR1 is SGHTA and CDR2 is FQGTGA. The CDR3 consists of 14 residues. The germline V and J ends were trimmed by 2 bases and 3 bases, with 9 bases remaining between them. CDR3 DNA: TGTGCCAGCAGCTTACAGGCGGGGACAGATACGCAGTATTTT. Translation gives CASSLQAGTDTQYF.

This chain uses TRBV27 with TRBJ2-3; 9 positions match TRBD1. CDR1 and CDR2 (germline): MNHEY, SMNVEV (reference sequence). J gave up 2 bases and V 2 bases, and 2 bases lay outside the gene matches. The CDR3 is 15 residues long. CDR3 region: CASSLDRGATDTQYF. DNA of the CDR3: TGTGCCAGCAGTTTAGACAGGGGGGCCACAGATACGCAGTATTTT.

The chain links TRBV2 to TRBJ2-7; TRBD2 matches at 14 bases. Trimming at V came to 9 bases and at J to 13 bases, leaving 11 bases not matched to a gene. The CDR3 consists of 13 residues. Germline V gene data show CDR1 as SNHLY and CDR2 as FYNNEI. The CDR3 DNA sequence: TGTGCCAGTACCCCAGGACTAGCGGGGGGACCTTACTTC. Translation gives CASTPGLAGGPYF.

This clone was detected a few times. DNA of the CDR3: TGTGCCAGCAGGCGTAGGGGGAGGAGGGGCCAAGAGACCCAGTACTTC. It specifies CASRRRGRRGQETQYF. This chain links TRBV28 with TRBJ2-5; either TRBD1 or TRBD2 may supply D (6 bases each). The germline CDR1 and CDR2 sequences are MDHEN and SYDVKM. This CDR3 has 16 amino acids. V was trimmed by 6 bases and J by 1 base, leaving 18 bases between them.

This rearrangement joins TRBV11-2 to TRBJ2-7, with D uncertain. Germline loops: CDR1 SGHAT, CDR2 FQNNGV. Deletions cut 5 bases from V and 4 bases from J, with 15 bases between. The CDR3 covers 14 residues. The CDR3 bases are TGTGCCAGCAGCCCACCCGGCCTCCCTTACGAGCAGTACTTC. Translation: CASSPPGLPYEQYF.

The chain uses TRBV5-1 and TRBJ2-7, with 11 positions matching TRBD1. This CDR3 contains 14 residues. V shed 0 bases and J 6 bases; nucleotides not matched to a gene: 2. The germline V gene encodes CDR1 SGHRS and CDR2 YFSETQ. DNA of the CDR3: TGCGCCAGCAGCTTGGGGACAGGGGGCGGCGAGCAGTACTTC. Protein sequence: CASSLGTGGGEQYF.

The chain is built from TRBV29-1 and TRBJ2-2, with D possibly being TRBD1 (6 bases). The CDR3 contains 13 residues. Trimming pared 8 bases from V and 1 base from J, leaving 11 bases between. The germline gives CDR1 SQVTM, CDR2 ANQGSEA. The CDR3 nucleotides are TGCAGCCTCCGGGACATGAACACCGGGGAGCTGTTTTTT. Its protein is CSLRDMNTGELFF.